This TCR beta chain was found in a study of metastatic and nonmetastatic thyroid tumors (dated by TCRdb to 2020 to 2021). Describing the broader study: For patients with malignant and with benign thyroid disease, the researchers compared repertoires between peripheral blood samples and tumor or nodule tissue samples.

In its sample, this clone comes out as medium-sized (0.01 to 0.1%). The target of this receptor is not known. Per-nucleotide qualities are absent, and no much larger clonotype sits a single base away. The library relied on PCR. TCRdb lists the instrument as Illumina HiSeq 4000. High-throughput sequencing was used to profile the TCR beta-chain CDR3 region of every patient. As for how the authors treated the data: CDR3 differences across clinicopathological groups were used to build a classifier for discriminating distant-metastatic papillary thyroid cancer patients. The Shannon index was used to assess repertoire diversity, and the Morisita-Horn index was used to assess tumor-blood repertoire similarity. The public reads were reprocessed in TCRdb via fastp at Q25 and MiXCR, keeping in-frame beta chains. For this entry, the V and J calls and clone size follow TCRdb and not the study's own pipeline. This sample comprises under 25,000 clones, 22% of them detected only once. Around 7.8% of the sample goes to the ten largest clones.

V is cut back by 3 bases and J by 4 bases, with 2 bases in the junction unmatched. The CDR3 sequence holds 15 residues, the cysteine and phenylalanine included. The DNA shown is the 45-base CDR3, in frame from base 1. From a lookup of the germline V gene (reference sequence), CDR1 and CDR2 are LNHNV and YYDKDF. Before undergoing thyroid surgery, none of the patients had been given any kind of treatment. The study retrospectively analysed patient clinical samples collected from 2012 to 2018 using T-cell receptor beta sequencing. The investigation overall reported the following: TCR beta diversity was reported as significantly higher in malignant tumors than in benign nodules, in both blood and tumor samples.

Recombination linked TRBV15 to TRBJ1-6; 8 bases in the middle match TRBD1. Sequencing input: adjacent normal tissue. The clonotype was recovered from a female donor with papillary thyroid cancer or a benign thyroid nodule (not recorded which). Some clones in this sample may be carry-over from other donors' samples. The nucleotide sequence is given as TGTGCCACCAGCAGTGGGACAGGATATAATTCACCCCTCCACTTT. The encoded protein is CATSSGTGYNSPLHF.